This TCR beta chain emerged from a study of molecular identifiers for immune sequencing clone quantification. The wider study: RNA, taken in replicates from about 20,000 or 100,000 naive CD8 cells, was split five ways, with four sequenced.

This clonotype was detected ten times or more. No antigen is known for it. Study-level findings and limits: Clones above 20 RNA copies contained over 97% of effector molecules and under 1% of naive molecules. The sizes of highly expanded clones could be underestimated when identical TCR molecules share a barcode.

The bulk TCR libraries were made with methods described before and with listed TCR primers. From the PCR reads, TCRdb called clonotypes with MiXCR, one entry per CDR3 protein. Of about 640,000 distinct CDR3 sequences listed, nearly 20% were seen once; the top ten hold around 0.9%. The CDR3 length is 16 residues. The J segment lost 5 bases and the V segment lost 2 bases, leaving 4 bases of the junction unmatched. Germline assignment: CDR1 MGHRA and CDR2 YSYEKL. Specimen: naive CD8+ T cells from blood, with Jurkat cell RNA spiked in. The sample's subset: FACS-sorted CD8+CD4-CCR7+CD45RA+ naive T cells. The clonotype comes from a human donor in good health. Some libraries in this study had Jurkat cell RNA spiked in. The genes are TRBV4-1 and TRBJ2-2; TRBD1 aligns across 11 bases. This chain's CDR3 is CASSQSGTGGTGELFF. The CDR3 bases are TGCGCCAGCAGCCAAAGCGGGACAGGGGGGACCGGGGAGCTGTTTTTT.